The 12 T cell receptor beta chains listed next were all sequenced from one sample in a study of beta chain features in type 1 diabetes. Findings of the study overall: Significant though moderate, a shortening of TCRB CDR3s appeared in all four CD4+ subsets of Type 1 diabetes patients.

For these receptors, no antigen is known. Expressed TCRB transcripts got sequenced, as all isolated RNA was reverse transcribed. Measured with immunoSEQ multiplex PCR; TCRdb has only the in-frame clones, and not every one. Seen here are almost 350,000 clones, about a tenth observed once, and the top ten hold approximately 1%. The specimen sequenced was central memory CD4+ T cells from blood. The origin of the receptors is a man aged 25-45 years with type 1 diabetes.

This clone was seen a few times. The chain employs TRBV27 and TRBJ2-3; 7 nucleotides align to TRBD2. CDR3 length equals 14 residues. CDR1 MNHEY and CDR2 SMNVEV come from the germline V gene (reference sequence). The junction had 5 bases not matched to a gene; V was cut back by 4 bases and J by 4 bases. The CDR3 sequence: CASSSQTSADTQYF. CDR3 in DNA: TGTGCCAGCAGTTCGCAAACTAGCGCAGATACGCAGTATTTT.

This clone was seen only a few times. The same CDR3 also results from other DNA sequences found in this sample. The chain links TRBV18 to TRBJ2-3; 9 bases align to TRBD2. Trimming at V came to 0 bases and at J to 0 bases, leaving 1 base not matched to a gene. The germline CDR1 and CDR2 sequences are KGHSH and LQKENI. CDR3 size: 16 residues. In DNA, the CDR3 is TGTGCCAGCTCACCACCGAGCGGGGGGAGCACAGATACGCAGTATTTT. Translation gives CASSPPSGGSTDTQYF.

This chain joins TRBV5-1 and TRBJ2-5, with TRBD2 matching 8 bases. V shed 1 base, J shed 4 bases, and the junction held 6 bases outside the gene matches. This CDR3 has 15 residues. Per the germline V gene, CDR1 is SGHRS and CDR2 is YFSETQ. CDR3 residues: CASSLSLAGLETQYF. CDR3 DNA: TGCGCCAGCAGCTTGAGTCTAGCGGGTTTAGAGACCCAGTACTTC.

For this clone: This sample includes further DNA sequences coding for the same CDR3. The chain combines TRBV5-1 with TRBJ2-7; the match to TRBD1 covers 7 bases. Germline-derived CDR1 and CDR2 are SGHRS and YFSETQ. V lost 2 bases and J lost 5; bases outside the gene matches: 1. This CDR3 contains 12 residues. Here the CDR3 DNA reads TGCGCCAGCAGCTTACAGGGGAACGAGCAGTACTTC. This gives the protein CASSLQGNEQYF.

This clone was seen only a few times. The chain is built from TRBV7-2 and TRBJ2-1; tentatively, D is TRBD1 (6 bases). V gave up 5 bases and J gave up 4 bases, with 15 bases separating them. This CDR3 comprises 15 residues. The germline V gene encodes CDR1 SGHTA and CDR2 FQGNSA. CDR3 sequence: CASSVRRTEYNEQFF. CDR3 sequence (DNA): TGTGCCAGCAGCGTAAGGCGGACAGAGTACAATGAGCAGTTCTTC. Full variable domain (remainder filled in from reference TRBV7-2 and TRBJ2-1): GAGVSQSPSNKVTEKGKDVELRCDPISGHTALYWYRQSLGQGLEFLIYFQGNSAPDKSGLPSDRFSAERTGGSVSTLTIQRTQQEDSAVYLCASSVRRTEYNEQFFGPGTRLTVL.

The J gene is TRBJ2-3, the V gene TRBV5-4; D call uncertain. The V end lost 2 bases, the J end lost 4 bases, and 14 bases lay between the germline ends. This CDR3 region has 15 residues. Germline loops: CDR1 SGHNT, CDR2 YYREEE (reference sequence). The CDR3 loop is CASSFRPQSADTQYF. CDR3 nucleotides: TGTGCCAGCAGCTTCCGCCCCCAGAGCGCAGATACGCAGTATTTT. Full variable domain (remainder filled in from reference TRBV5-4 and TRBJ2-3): ETGVTQSPTHLIKTRGQQVTLRCSSQSGHNTVSWYQQALGQGPQFIFQYYREEENGRGNFPPRFSGLQFPNYSSELNVNALELDDSALYLCASSFRPQSADTQYFGPGTRLTVL.

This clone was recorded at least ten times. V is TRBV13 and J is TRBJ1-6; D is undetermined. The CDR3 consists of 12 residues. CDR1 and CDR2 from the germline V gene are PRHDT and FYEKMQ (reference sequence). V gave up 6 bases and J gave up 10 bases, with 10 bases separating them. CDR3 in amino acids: CASSIADSPLHF. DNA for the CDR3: TGTGCCAGCAGTATCGCAGACTCACCCCTCCACTTT.

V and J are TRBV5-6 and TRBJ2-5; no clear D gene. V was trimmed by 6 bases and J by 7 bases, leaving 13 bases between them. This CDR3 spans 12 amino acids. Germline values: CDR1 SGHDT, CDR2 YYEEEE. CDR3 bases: TGTGCCAGCACCGTTCTGACGGGGACCCAGTACTTC. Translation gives CASTVLTGTQYF.

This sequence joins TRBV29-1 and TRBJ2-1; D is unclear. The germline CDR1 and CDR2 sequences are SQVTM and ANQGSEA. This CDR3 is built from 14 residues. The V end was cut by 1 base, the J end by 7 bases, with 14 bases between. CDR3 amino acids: CSVEVSRAVNEQFF. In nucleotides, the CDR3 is TGCAGCGTTGAAGTATCTCGGGCCGTGAATGAGCAGTTCTTC.

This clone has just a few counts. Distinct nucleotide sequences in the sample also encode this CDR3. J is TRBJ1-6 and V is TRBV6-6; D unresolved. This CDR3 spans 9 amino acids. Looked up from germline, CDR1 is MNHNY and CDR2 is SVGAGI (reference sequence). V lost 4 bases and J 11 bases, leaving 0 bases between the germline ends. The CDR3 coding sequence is TGTGCCAGCAGTTCACCCCTCCACTTT. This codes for CASSSPLHF.

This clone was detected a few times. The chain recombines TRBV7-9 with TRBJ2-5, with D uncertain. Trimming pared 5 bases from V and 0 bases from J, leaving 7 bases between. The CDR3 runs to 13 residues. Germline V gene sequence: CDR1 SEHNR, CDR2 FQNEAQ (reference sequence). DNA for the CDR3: TGTGCCAGCAGCCCCCCAGACCAAGAGACCCAGTACTTC. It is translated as CASSPPDQETQYF.

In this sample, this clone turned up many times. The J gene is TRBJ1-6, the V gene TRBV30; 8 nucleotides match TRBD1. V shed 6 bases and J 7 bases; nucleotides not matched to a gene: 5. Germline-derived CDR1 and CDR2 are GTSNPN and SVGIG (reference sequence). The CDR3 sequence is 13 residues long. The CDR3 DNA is TGTGCCTGCCACAGGGGGATGAATTCACCCCTCCACTTT. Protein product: CACHRGMNSPLHF.